This T cell receptor beta chain was documented in a study of type 1 and type 2 diabetes patients (dated by TCRdb to the mid-2010s). For the wider study: Eight or nine type 1 diabetes patients, a few type 2 diabetes patients and roughly 6 nondiabetic controls, all recruited in China, made up the cohort. Similar V gene usage was observed when approximately 22-cycle and approximately 25-cycle amplification were compared, suggesting similar primer efficiencies and random PCR bias. The study used high-throughput sequencing to profile TCRbeta repertoires and compare individuals with type 1 diabetes, type 2 diabetes and no diabetes. Sequencing of the TCRbeta libraries was paired-end and was performed on Illumina HiSeq 2000 or MiSeq instruments. Across the study, CD4+ and CD8+ T cells were positively selected from PBMCs using CD4 or CD8 MicroBeads on MACS columns. A total of under 25,000,000 paired-end reads were generated across the whole study. Type 2 diabetes patients served as a disease comparison group for the type 1 diabetes patients. Broader findings and caveats from the paper: Only a limited number of T2D and control samples were sequenced, so some T1D-only HECs might also appear in more T2D or control samples. High diversity was shown by type 2 diabetes repertoires, and the diversity was significantly greater than that of type 1 diabetes repertoires in both CD4+ and CD8+ T cells. The study groups were not matched for age and gender, which could bias interpretation. Type 2 diabetes and control samples had highly correlated V and J gene usage patterns, with an average between-sample correlation of roughly 0.97. Only a few highly-expanded CD4+ clones (median one) were found in type 2 diabetes patients, and these clones made up a median approximately 4% of reads.

The germline V gene specifies SGHTA as CDR1 and FQGNSA as CDR2. From cysteine to phenylalanine, the CDR3 is 17 amino acids long. Only the CDR3 part of the read is kept: 51 bases, read in frame from the first base. V is pruned by 3 bases and J by 5 bases, leaving 11 bases of the junction without a gene match. Remarks on this clonotype: Its antigen specificity is not known. The input lacks base qualities; no much larger clone sits a single base away.

The instrument was an Illumina MiSeq. Genomic DNA from sorted T cell subsets served as template for TCRbeta CDR3 amplification. The TCRbeta CDR3 region was amplified by multiplex PCR with 30 forward and 13 reverse primers. After the PCR products were purified with AMPure XP beads, a second PCR of 20 to 25 cycles was run to add indices and adaptors. Before sequencing, the libraries were purified from gel with the QIAquick Gel Extraction Kit. As for the original processing: Paired-end reads were merged with FLASH and aligned to IMGT V, D and J germline references using IgBLAST. Reads with below 70% alignment identity to germline references were discarded, and about 11 million reads were retained study-wide. Following IMGT definitions, CDR3 boundaries, reading frame and productivity were assigned. Highly-expanded clones were defined as clones making up 1% or more of reads, and normalized Shannon entropy was used to measure diversity. Unpaired two-tailed t-tests were used to test group differences in Shannon entropy. TCRdb reanalyzed the raw reads on its own, using fastp at Q25 for trimming and MiXCR for clone calling, and kept in-frame beta chains. CDR3 protein duplicates are merged, each entry listing the most common genes and DNA. It is TCRdb's table, rather than the study itself, that gives the V and J calls and clone size. The sample table holds 250,000 or so distinct CDR3 sequences, of which roughly 48% were seen once. Of the sample, roughly an eighth is held by the ten largest clones.

Every diabetic patient fulfilled standard classification criteria for type 1 or type 2 diabetes, and glucose and C-peptide were evaluated using WHO-recommended methods. Donors were excluded if they had other autoimmune diseases or infections within the previous four weeks. Roughly 11 milliliters of peripheral blood were drawn from each participant. PBMCs were isolated with LymphoPrep density separation. The rearranged chain carries TRBV7-2 and TRBJ1-1; TRBD1 agrees with 11 junctional bases. This TCR was sampled from a man aged 18 to 29 with type 2 diabetes. The sequencing sample was made of peripheral blood mononuclear cells (PBMCs). The CDR3 loop reads CASSLKWEGTGGTEAFF. The DNA sequence follows: TGTGCCAGCAGCTTGAAGTGGGAGGGGACAGGGGGTACTGAAGCTTTCTTT.